Sequencing of this TCR beta chain was carried out in a study of shared clonotypes between healthy human individuals. Study-level background: Aged 18 to 49, the donors were two women and a few men.

Deep was the level at which the assay was run. Sequenced by immunoSEQ multiplex PCR; TCRdb stores in-frame clones only, minus some. The sample lists approximately 470,000 clones; roughly 80% were seen once. Whole-study results and caveats: With few donors, the genetic and exposure-history diversity represented was limited.

As for this clone: The target antigen is unknown. Other nucleotide sequences in the sample specify the same CDR3.

There are 14 residues in the CDR3. V lost 5 bases to trimming and J lost 5 bases, with 12 bases between them. Per germline, CDR1 SGHTA and CDR2 FQGNSA. The V gene is TRBV7-2, the J gene TRBJ2-2; D unclear. The source of this sequence is a woman in her thirties or forties in good health. Some clones in this sample may be carry-over from other donors' samples. Sequences were obtained from PBMCs. The CDR3 nucleotides read TGTGCCAGCAGCCCCTCTAGTGGGACCGGGGAGCTGTTTTTT. This gives the protein CASSPSSGTGELFF.